The source of this TCR beta chain is a study of blood T cell repertoires in COVID-19. This CDR3 region has 20 residues. Germline assignment: CDR1 LGHDT and CDR2 YNNKEL (reference sequence). The ends lost 0 bases at V and 2 bases at J; junction bases unmatched: 15. Libraries were prepared by immunoSEQ multiplex PCR; TCRdb keeps only in-frame clonotypes and omits some of them. The sample lists hundreds of thousands of clones, around 91% occurring once. The chain links TRBV3-1 (or the pseudogene TRBV3-2) to TRBJ2-5, with TRBD2 matching 10 bases. The sequencing sample was made of peripheral blood. The TCR was taken from a woman aged 18-29 years who had recovered from COVID-19. CDR3 DNA: TGTGCCAGCAGCCAAGACTCCACTAGCGGGACGCCTACGGGGCAAGAGACCCAGTACTTC. Its translation: CASSQDSTSGTPTGQETQYF.